Shown below are 21 T cell receptor beta chains from a single sample sequenced in a study of cytomegalovirus exposure and HLA in healthy donors. Researchers ran the PCR with 60 Vbeta and 13 Jbeta primers. Here immunoSEQ multiplex PCR was the method, and the copy in TCRdb shows in-frame clones only, minus some. The table lists around 91,000 clones, 78% of them singletons. Sequencing input: PBMCs. The receptors derive from a male donor in good health and CMV-seropositive.

In regard to this clone: The same CDR3 is also encoded by other DNA sequences in this sample. The chain employs TRBV4-1 and TRBJ2-7; TRBD1 might be the D (5 bases). The CDR3 sequence is 14 residues long. Germline values: CDR1 MGHRA, CDR2 YSYEKL. V was cut by 1 base and J by 0 bases, with 7 bases left in between. Written as DNA, the CDR3 is TGCGCCAGCAGCCAAGTTGGGGCCTCCTACGAGCAGTACTTC. The encoded protein is CASSQVGASYEQYF.

J is TRBJ2-7 and V is TRBV6-5, with 9 bases identical to TRBD1. The germline gives CDR1 MNHEY, CDR2 SVGAGI. Losses at the gene ends were 6 bases for V and 0 bases for J; bases not matched to a gene: 6. The CDR3 runs to 15 residues. CDR3 DNA sequence: TGTGCCAGCAGACCCGACAGGGGGAGCTCCTACGAGCAGTACTTC. This codes for CASRPDRGSSYEQYF.

CDR3 nucleotides: TGTGCCAGCAGCGGCGGTTACCAAGAGACCCAGTACTTC. This codes for CASSGGYQETQYF. The chain combines TRBV9 with TRBJ2-5; D remains unclear. Per germline, CDR1 SGDLS and CDR2 YYNGEE. V was trimmed by 3 bases and J by 0 bases, leaving 6 bases between them. The CDR3 sequence is 13 residues long.

V and J are TRBV4-2 and TRBJ2-7, with 8 nucleotides matching TRBD1. The CDR3 is made up of 15 amino acids. The ends lost 0 bases at V and 0 bases at J; junction bases unmatched: 1. From germline, CDR1 is LGHNA and CDR2 YNFKEQ. The CDR3 DNA reads as TGTGCCAGCAGCCAAGAGGGACAGGACTCCTACGAGCAGTACTTC. It codes for CASSQEGQDSYEQYF.

The V gene is TRBV19, the J gene TRBJ2-3; 7 bases fit TRBD1. This CDR3 has 17 residues. With 5 bases clipped from V and 0 bases from J, the junction kept 11 bases outside the gene matches. The germline V gene encodes CDR1 LNHDA and CDR2 SQIVND (reference sequence). The CDR3 sequence is CASSPIGQDSSTDTQYF. The CDR3 DNA sequence: TGTGCCAGTAGTCCAATCGGACAGGACTCTAGCACAGATACGCAGTATTTT. The variable domain in full, with the rest retrieved from reference TRBV19 and TRBJ2-3, is DGGITQSPKYLFRKEGQNVTLSCEQNLNHDAMYWYRQDPGQGLRLIYYSQIVNDFQKGDIAEGYSVSREKKESFPLTVTSAQKNPTAFYLCASSPIGQDSSTDTQYFGPGTRLTVL.

J is TRBJ2-1 and V is TRBV29-1; 13 bases are shared with TRBD2. Looked up from germline, CDR1 is SQVTM and CDR2 is ANQGSEA. V gave up 6 bases and J gave up 6 bases; unmatched junction bases: 5. The CDR3 contains 14 residues. The CDR3: CSVATSGRGNEQFF. CDR3 in DNA: TGCAGCGTCGCAACTAGCGGGAGGGGCAATGAGCAGTTCTTC.

V is TRBV5-8 and J is TRBJ2-1; possibly TRBD1 for D (6 bases). Germline V CDR1 and CDR2: SGHTS, YDEGEE. The CDR3 extends over 15 amino acids. Trimming left V 3 bases short and J 3 bases short, with 13 bases between. CDR3 amino acids: CASSYPGTNYNEQFF. The DNA for the CDR3 is TGTGCCAGCAGCTACCCCGGGACAAACTACAATGAGCAGTTCTTC.

The rearrangement joins TRBV2 to TRBJ1-5; D remains unclear. V was pared by 7 bases and J by 4 bases, with 8 bases between. CDR1 SNHLY and CDR2 FYNNEI come from the germline V gene. The CDR3 is 12 amino acids. The CDR3 DNA sequence: TGTGCCAGCAACGGAGAGAATCAGCCCCAGCATTTT. Translating it yields CASNGENQPQHF.

The chain uses TRBV2 and TRBJ1-2, with a possible D match to TRBD1 (6 bases). Trimming left V 3 bases short and J 4 bases short, with 12 bases between. The CDR3 contains 14 residues. CDR1 and CDR2 from the germline V gene are SNHLY and FYNNEI. CDR3 coding DNA: TGTGCCAGCAGTGACCCAGGGGAGAGCTATGGCTACACCTTC. It encodes CASSDPGESYGYTF. Looking up the rest from reference TRBV2 and TRBJ1-2 gives the full variable domain: EPEVTQTPSHQVTQMGQEVILRCVPISNHLYFYWYRQILGQKVEFLVSFYNNEISEKSEIFDDQFSVERPDGSNFTLKIRSTKLEDSAMYFCASSDPGESYGYTFGSGTRLTVV.

This clone was seen a handful of times. The V gene is TRBV27, the J gene TRBJ2-5; 8 bases map to TRBD2. The CDR3 has 16 amino acids. Unmatched junction bases numbered 14, after V lost 7 bases and J lost 4 bases. Germline values: CDR1 MNHEY, CDR2 SMNVEV (reference sequence). The CDR3 spells CASTLPRGGLGETQYF. The CDR3 bases are TGTGCCAGCACCTTGCCCCGGGGGGGATTAGGAGAGACCCAGTACTTC.

The chain has TRBV19 and TRBJ1-5; D perhaps matches TRBD1 (6 bases). The CDR3 is 18 residues long. CDR1 is LNHDA and CDR2 is SQIVND in the germline V gene (reference sequence). V was trimmed by 2 bases and J by 2 bases, leaving 19 bases between them. The CDR3 sequence is CASSIFSRGRLGNQPQHF. The DNA for the CDR3 is TGTGCCAGTAGTATATTCAGCAGGGGTCGGTTGGGCAATCAGCCCCAGCATTTT. The variable domain in full, completed from reference TRBV19 and TRBJ1-5, reads DGGITQSPKYLFRKEGQNVTLSCEQNLNHDAMYWYRQDPGQGLRLIYYSQIVNDFQKGDIAEGYSVSREKKESFPLTVTSAQKNPTAFYLCASSIFSRGRLGNQPQHFGDGTRLSIL.

Only a few counts were recorded for this clone. The chain joins TRBV5-1 to TRBJ1-1; D is undetermined. The germline gives CDR1 SGHRS, CDR2 YFSETQ. Trimming shortened V by 0 bases and J by 5 bases, and 14 bases separated the two germline ends. The CDR3 extends over 15 amino acids. The CDR3, as DNA: TGCGCCAGCAGCTTGGCTTGGGGAGGTGGGACTGAAGCTTTCTTT. Translating gives CASSLAWGGGTEAFF.

The V call is TRBV5-8, the J call TRBJ2-3, with TRBD1 identical over 12 bases. The CDR3 runs 16 residues. Losses at the gene ends were 4 bases for V and 2 bases for J; bases not matched to a gene: 5. CDR1 and CDR2 (germline): SGHTS, YDEGEE. Written as DNA, the CDR3 is TGTGCCAGCAGCCAAGGGACAGGGGGCGTCACAGATACGCAGTATTTT. Translated, it gives CASSQGTGGVTDTQYF.

This clone was recorded once. This sequence joins TRBV2 and TRBJ2-7; D call uncertain. V was trimmed by 4 bases and J by 1 base, leaving 8 bases between them. Per the germline V gene, CDR1 is SNHLY and CDR2 is FYNNEI. This CDR3 spans 13 amino acids. CDR3 DNA sequence: TGTGCCAGCAGTGTAATACAGTCCTACGAGCAGTACTTC. Translation gives CASSVIQSYEQYF.

The genes are TRBV27 and TRBJ2-1, with 9 bases fitting TRBD2. Germline V gene lookup returns CDR1 MNHEY and CDR2 SMNVEV (reference sequence). The trim removed 5 bases at V and 8 bases at J, leaving 16 bases unmatched. The CDR3 covers 17 residues. CDR3 bases: TGTGCCAGCAGTGACGGTATGGCGGGAGGGCCTAGCGATGAGCAGTTCTTC. This encodes CASSDGMAGGPSDEQFF.

The rearrangement links TRBV28 to TRBJ2-1, with 9 bases fitting TRBD2. The trim removed 6 bases at V and 7 bases at J, leaving 7 bases unmatched. The CDR3 extends over 14 amino acids. Germline-derived CDR1 and CDR2 are MDHEN and SYDVKM. The CDR3 here is CASSGGGALNEQFF. CDR3 DNA sequence: TGTGCCAGCAGCGGCGGGGGGGCCTTGAATGAGCAGTTCTTC.

The gene calls are TRBV9 and TRBJ2-1; perhaps TRBD1 as D (6 bases). The CDR3 is made up of 15 amino acids. Trimming shortened V by 0 bases and J by 4 bases, and 11 bases separated the two germline ends. Germline CDR1 and CDR2: SGDLS and YYNGEE. The CDR3 sequence is CASSVEDRDYNEQFF. In DNA form, the CDR3 reads TGTGCCAGCAGCGTAGAGGACAGAGATTACAATGAGCAGTTCTTC.

This clone has more than one count but fewer than ten. The chain recombines TRBV6-5 with TRBJ2-7; 7 positions match TRBD1. CDR1 and CDR2 from the germline V gene are MNHEY and SVGAGI. Trimming at V came to 8 bases and at J to 7 bases, leaving 11 bases not matched to a gene. This CDR3 region has 13 residues. As DNA, the CDR3 is TGTGCCAGCTCCCCAATCAGGGGGACGGAGCAGTACTTC. The encoded protein is CASSPIRGTEQYF.

The V call is TRBV6-4, the J call TRBJ2-2, with TRBD2 matching 9 bases. The CDR3 spans 16 residues. Germline loops: CDR1 MRHNA, CDR2 SNTAGT. Germline trimming cut 0 bases from V and 6 bases from J; bases unmatched to any gene: 5. CDR3 in DNA: TGTGCCAGCAGTGACTCGCGCGGGGGGGCCTCCGGGGAGCTGTTTTTT. It translates to CASSDSRGGASGELFF.

The genes are TRBV19 and TRBJ2-1, with TRBD1 identical over 8 bases. Germline CDR1 LNHDA, CDR2 SQIVND (reference sequence). The CDR3 consists of 14 residues. The junction had 12 bases not matched to a gene; V was cut back by 7 bases and J by 10 bases. CDR3 sequence reads: CASKGQGGVQEQFF. The CDR3 bases are TGTGCCAGTAAAGGACAGGGTGGGGTACAGGAGCAGTTCTTC.

This clone was counted between two and nine times. The V gene is TRBV15, the J gene TRBJ2-7; 7 bases map to TRBD2. Unmatched junction bases numbered 2, after V lost 1 base and J lost 2 bases. Germline CDR1 and CDR2: LNHNV and YYDKDF (reference sequence). The CDR3 has 14 amino acids. The CDR3 region is CATSRGLATYEQYF. As DNA, the CDR3 is TGTGCCACCAGCAGAGGACTAGCAACCTACGAGCAGTACTTC.